This T cell receptor beta chain derives from a study of shared clonotypes between healthy human individuals (dated by TCRdb to 2018 to 2021). With regard to the full study: The cohort included a few men and a couple of women between 18 and 49 years of age. The study deeply sequenced blood TCR repertoires of about 5 healthy adults to estimate repertoire size and the extent of clonotype sharing between individuals. Between about 0.9 and 8.9 billion PBMCs per donor were obtained by leukapheresis. Libraries were prepared and TCR repertoires were sequenced by different laboratories using diverse techniques, in order to increase sequencing depth and limit assay-specific biases. For each donor, three plates each were used for CD4 naive and CD4 memory, two plates were used for CD8 naive, and one plate was used for CD8 memory.

Taken from cysteine to phenylalanine, the CDR3 has 15 residues. Only the CDR3 portion is preserved as DNA: 45 bases, with reading frame beginning at the first base. The germline V gene supplies CDR1 MNHEY and CDR2 SVGAGI. V and J lose 7 bases and 1 base, and a span of 16 bases separates them. Using the deep immunoSEQ assay, TCR CDR3 regions were amplified from genomic DNA by multiplex PCR. Extracted genomic DNA from each cell subset was distributed evenly across all wells of several immunoSEQ 96-well plates, and each plate was treated as a replicate. For sorted subsets, each replicate PCR was loaded with about 0.2 ug genomic DNA, equivalent to 30,000 or so T cell genomes. Purified libraries were measured with a Qubit 3.0 fluorometer, size-checked on a Bioanalyzer 2100, and measured again with the KAPA Library Quantification kit. Every immunoSEQ 96-well plate was sequenced on a separate single-read 150-cycle Illumina NextSeq 550 flow cell. The authors processed their data as follows. Because the immunoSEQ output held only junctional sequences and lacked quality scores, the filtering could not match the filtering applied to full-length reads. To assign V/J genes and CDR3, sequences were annotated against IMGT germline references using PyIR, a Python wrapper for IgBLAST v1.9. Reads were removed for weak V/J assignments (E-value above 1e-6), missing CDR3, stop codons, out-of-frame junctions, or ambiguous translated residues. V3J clonotypes were defined by identical inferred V gene, J gene, and CDR3 amino acid sequence. Percentage overlap between repertoires was computed as shared unique clonotypes divided by the size of the smaller repertoire. RTK rarefaction, the Chao1 estimator, and Recon v2.1 estimates of unobserved clonotypes were used to assess repertoire richness. Generation probabilities for all TCRbeta clonotypes obtained by the gDNA method from a few donors were computed using OLGA. Held by TCRdb, this immuneACCESS table contains in-frame sequences only and omits some clones. Under half of the omission traces to an unresolved V gene where checked; the cause of the rest is unknown. V, J and clone size reflect that table, while D and trimming were determined from the DNA. Here the sample has nearly 2 million clones; 85% to 95% occur a single time. The ten largest clonotypes hold more than 0.95% of the sample.

CD8 naive samples consisted of CD45RO-negative cells that were positively selected for CCR7, yielding a CD45RA+CCR7+ population without TemRA cells. Healthy HIV-negative adults with no recently reported acute infections or vaccinations were included as donors. All donors were Caucasian adults living in Nashville, Tennessee, USA. After blood collection by leukapheresis, PBMCs were isolated using Ficoll-Histopaque density gradient centrifugation and then cryopreserved in the vapor phase of liquid nitrogen. Analytical flow cytometry was used to check the purity and quantity of each magnetically sorted T cell population. From each sorted fraction, genomic DNA was isolated and quantified by UV absorbance on a Nanodrop 2000c. This clone has just one count. The clone's antigen remains unknown. Qualities for individual bases were not recorded, and no much larger clone is one base off. Overall results and qualifications from the work: Compared with non-shared clonotypes, the clonotypes found in all four sorted-subset donors had higher generation probabilities. Only blood was sampled, and tissue TCR repertoires likely differ from those in blood. Estimated clonotype richness was generally larger for naive than for memory subsets. When a few donors were compared, the shared fraction of clonotypes was approximately 5% for naive CD4, about 4% for naive CD8, 2.3% for memory CD4, and 0.3% to 0.5% for memory CD8. Even with the large sequencing depth, rarefaction of the sorted-subset datasets indicated that sequencing was incomplete. Based on pairwise subsampling, the degree of clonotype sharing among donors was expected to be affected by sequencing depth. Because the study included a small number of donors, the genetic and exposure-history diversity represented was limited.

The source is a young man in good health. The sequencing input was naive CD8+ T cells sorted from blood. The cell subset or site label, read with the paper, signifies: CD45RA+CCR7+. The chain joins TRBV6-5 to TRBJ2-5, with the D segment possibly TRBD1 or TRBD2, each aligning over 6 bases. This receptor has the CDR3 CASTIGGGSQETQYF. The sequenced DNA: TGTGCCAGCACCATAGGGGGAGGCAGCCAAGAGACCCAGTACTTC.